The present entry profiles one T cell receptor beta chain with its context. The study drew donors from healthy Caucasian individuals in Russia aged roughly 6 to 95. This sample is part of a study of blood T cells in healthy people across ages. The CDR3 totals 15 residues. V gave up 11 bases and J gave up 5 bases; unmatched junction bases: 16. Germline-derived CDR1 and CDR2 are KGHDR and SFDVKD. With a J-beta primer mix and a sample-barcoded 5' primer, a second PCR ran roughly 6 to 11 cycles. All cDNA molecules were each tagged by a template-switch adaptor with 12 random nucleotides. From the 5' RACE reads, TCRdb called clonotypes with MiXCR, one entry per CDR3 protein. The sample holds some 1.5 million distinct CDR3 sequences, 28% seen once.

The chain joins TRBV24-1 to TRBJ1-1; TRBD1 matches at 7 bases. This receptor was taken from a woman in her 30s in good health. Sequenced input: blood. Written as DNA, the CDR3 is TGTGCCAAACAACAGGGGAGGTCTGAGTTAACTGAAGCTTTCTTT. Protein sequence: CAKQQGRSELTEAFF.